A single sample is the source of the 13 T cell receptor beta chains below, sequenced in a study of T cells in Graves' hyperthyroidism and ophthalmopathy. RNA transcripts provided the source from which TCR beta CDR3 regions were amplified. First-round RT-PCR of the TCR CDR3 relied on the HTBI primer set. In TCRdb, the multiplex PCR reads were re-called with MiXCR into one record per CDR3 protein. The sample carries approximately 600,000 distinct CDR3 sequences, about a sixth recorded once. The sample comprised blood. The receptor source for this set is a woman aged 30 to 39 with Graves' hyperthyroidism.

This clonotype was observed at least ten times. The chain employs TRBV7-2 and TRBJ2-2, with 11 bases that match TRBD2. Germline V gene data show CDR1 as SGHTA and CDR2 as FQGNSA. CDR3 length: 14 residues. J was trimmed by 6 bases and V by 3 bases; bases with no gene match: 0. The chain's CDR3 is CASSLGLAAGELFF. CDR3 in DNA: TGTGCCAGCAGCTTGGGACTAGCGGCCGGGGAGCTGTTTTTT.

This clonotype was detected many times. CDR3 amino acids: CASSPGPAEGGAKGQYF. For the CDR3, the DNA is TGTGCCAGCAGCCCGGGACCGGCTGAGGGGGGGGCAAAAGGGCAGTACTTC. The chain combines TRBV7-2 with TRBJ2-7, with D possibly TRBD2 on 7 matching bases. This CDR3 has 17 residues. Germline assignment: CDR1 SGHTA and CDR2 FQGNSA. V shed 5 bases and J shed 9 bases, with 29 bases lying between them.

Only a few counts were recorded for this clonotype. The chain carries TRBV6-2 or TRBV6-3 and TRBJ1-4, with 12 bases matching TRBD1. CDR3 length: 14 amino acids. V shed 8 bases, J shed 8 bases, and the junction held 6 bases outside the gene matches. Germline V CDR1 and CDR2: MNHEY, SVGEGT. DNA of the CDR3: TGTGCCAGCGCTAGGGACAGGGGGCAAGAAAAACTGTTTTTT. Its translation is CASARDRGQEKLFF.

This clonotype was counted ten times or more. The CDR3 sequence: CASTPRGADTDTQYF. As DNA, the CDR3 is TGTGCCAGCACCCCGCGGGGGGCTGACACAGATACGCAGTATTTT. This rearrangement joins TRBV28 to TRBJ2-3; 8 bases match TRBD2. CDR3 length: 15 residues. Germline CDR1 and CDR2: MDHEN and SYDVKM. Germline trimming cut 7 bases from V and 2 bases from J; bases unmatched to any gene: 8.

V is TRBV7-3 and J is TRBJ2-2, with 13 positions matching TRBD2. V shed 6 bases, J shed 3 bases, and the junction held 13 bases outside the gene matches. This CDR3 has 19 amino acids. CDR1 is SGHTA and CDR2 is FQGTGA in the germline V gene. The CDR3 DNA sequence: TGTGCCAGCAGGTGGGGGACTAGCGGGGAAAACCCCTACACCGGGGAGCTGTTTTTT. As protein: CASRWGTSGENPYTGELFF.

This clonotype was found many times. The chain recombines TRBV5-1 with TRBJ2-3, with D possibly matching TRBD2 (5 bases). The ends were cut back, 2 bases at V and 5 bases at J, with 15 bases in the middle. The CDR3 covers 15 residues. Germline loops: CDR1 SGHRS, CDR2 YFSETQ. CDR3 sequence: CASSFQAGGGDTQYF. CDR3 DNA sequence: TGCGCCAGCAGCTTTCAGGCCGGAGGTGGAGATACGCAGTATTTT.

This clonotype was counted many times. This rearrangement joins TRBV2 to TRBJ1-1, with 8 bases matching TRBD1. Looked up from germline, CDR1 is SNHLY and CDR2 is FYNNEI. V lost 5 bases to trimming and J lost 4 bases; unmatched junction nucleotides: 6. The CDR3 length is 14 residues. CDR3: CASSRGQGTTEAFF. CDR3 sequence (DNA): TGTGCCAGCAGTCGCGGACAGGGAACCACTGAAGCTTTCTTT.

V usage is TRBV12-3 or TRBV12-4 and J usage is TRBJ1-4, with 9 bases fitting TRBD1. The CDR3 is made up of 17 amino acids. V lost 5 bases, J lost 3 bases, and 10 bases stayed unmatched. The DNA of the CDR3 is TGTGCCAGCAGTCCCGGACAGGGGAGGCTTTCTAATGAAAAACTGTTTTTT. It is translated as CASSPGQGRLSNEKLFF.

V gene TRBV18 combines with J gene TRBJ1-1, with TRBD1 as a possible D gene (6 bases). The CDR3 spans 14 residues. Trimming took 3 bases from V and 4 from J, leaving 12 bases between them. Germline values: CDR1 KGHSH, CDR2 LQKENI. CDR3 sequence: CASSPRTVPTEAFF. The CDR3 coding sequence is TGTGCCAGCTCACCTCGGACAGTTCCCACTGAAGCTTTCTTT.

In this sample, this clonotype turned up once. The rearrangement joins TRBV20-1 to TRBJ1-2; TRBD1 aligns across 7 bases. Germline V gene data show CDR1 as DFQATT and CDR2 as SNEGSKA (reference sequence). This CDR3 region has 13 residues. V shed 3 bases, J shed 4 bases, and the junction held 5 bases outside the gene matches. As DNA, the CDR3 is TGCAGTGCTAGCGAGACAGGGACCTATGGCTACACCTTC. As protein: CSASETGTYGYTF.

The chain uses TRBV10-3 and TRBJ1-2; D unclear. Germline assignment: CDR1 ENHRY and CDR2 SYGVKD. Trimming took 3 bases from V and 9 from J, leaving 11 bases between them. The CDR3 has 12 amino acids. The chain's CDR3 is CAISEIVGRYTF. The CDR3 nucleotides are TGTGCCATCAGTGAAATTGTTGGGCGCTACACCTTC.

This clonotype was counted at least ten times. V is TRBV27 and J is TRBJ2-7; no reliable D call. The CDR3 has 13 amino acids. Trimming left V 8 bases short and J 6 bases short, with 17 bases between. From germline, CDR1 is MNHEY and CDR2 SMNVEV (reference sequence). CDR3 DNA sequence: TGTGCCAGCGCCGCCCTCCAGCGTCGCGAGCAGTACTTC. Translated, it gives CASAALQRREQYF.

This clonotype was counted ten times or more. This rearrangement joins TRBV19 to TRBJ1-2, with TRBD1 identical over 7 bases. CDR3 size: 14 residues. Germline-derived CDR1 and CDR2 are LNHDA and SQIVND (reference sequence). V gave up 4 bases and J gave up 2 bases; unmatched junction bases: 4. The CDR3 DNA reads TGTGCCAGTAGTAGGGAACAGGGGAACTATGGCTACACCTTC. Its protein is CASSREQGNYGYTF. Based on the CDR3 plus reference TRBV19 and TRBJ1-2, the full variable domain is DGGITQSPKYLFRKEGQNVTLSCEQNLNHDAMYWYRQDPGQGLRLIYYSQIVNDFQKGDIAEGYSVSREKKESFPLTVTSAQKNPTAFYLCASSREQGNYGYTFGSGTRLTVV.